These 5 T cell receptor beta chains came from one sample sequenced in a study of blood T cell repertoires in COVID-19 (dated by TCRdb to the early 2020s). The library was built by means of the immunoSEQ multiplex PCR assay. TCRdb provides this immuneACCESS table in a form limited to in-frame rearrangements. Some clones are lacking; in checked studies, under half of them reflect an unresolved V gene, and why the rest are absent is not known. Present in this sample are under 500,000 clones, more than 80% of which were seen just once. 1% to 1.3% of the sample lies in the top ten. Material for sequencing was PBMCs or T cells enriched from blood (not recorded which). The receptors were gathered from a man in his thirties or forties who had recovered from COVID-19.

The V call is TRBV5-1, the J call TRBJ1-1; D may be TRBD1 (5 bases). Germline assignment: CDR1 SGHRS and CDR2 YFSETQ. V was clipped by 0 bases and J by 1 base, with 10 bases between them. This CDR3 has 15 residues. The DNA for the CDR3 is TGCGCCAGCAGCTTGGCCGGCGGACAGAACACTGAAGCTTTCTTT. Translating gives CASSLAGGQNTEAFF.

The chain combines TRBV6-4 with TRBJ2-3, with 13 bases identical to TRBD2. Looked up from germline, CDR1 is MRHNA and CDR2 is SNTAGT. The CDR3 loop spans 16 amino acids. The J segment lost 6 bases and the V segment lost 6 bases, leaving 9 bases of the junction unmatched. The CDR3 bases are TGTGCCAGCAGCCTAACCGGGACTAGCGGGATGGATACGCAGTATTTT. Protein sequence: CASSLTGTSGMDTQYF.

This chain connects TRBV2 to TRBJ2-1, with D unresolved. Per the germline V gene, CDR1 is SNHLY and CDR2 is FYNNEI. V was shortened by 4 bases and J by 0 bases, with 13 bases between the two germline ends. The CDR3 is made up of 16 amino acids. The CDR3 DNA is TGTGCCAGCAGTGTTGGGCTACATGGCTCCTACAATGAGCAGTTCTTC. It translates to CASSVGLHGSYNEQFF.

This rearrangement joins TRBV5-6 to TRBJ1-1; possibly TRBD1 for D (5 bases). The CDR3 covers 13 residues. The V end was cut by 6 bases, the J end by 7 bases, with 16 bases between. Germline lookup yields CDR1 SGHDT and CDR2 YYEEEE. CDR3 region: CASTWRTGGEAFF. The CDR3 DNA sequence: TGTGCCAGCACCTGGAGAACGGGGGGTGAAGCTTTCTTT.

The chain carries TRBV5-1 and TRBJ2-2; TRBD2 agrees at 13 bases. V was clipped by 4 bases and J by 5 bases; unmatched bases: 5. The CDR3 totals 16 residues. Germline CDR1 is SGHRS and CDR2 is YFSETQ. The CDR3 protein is CASSPGTSGTTGELFF. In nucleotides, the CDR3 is TGCGCCAGCAGCCCGGGGACTAGCGGGACTACCGGGGAGCTGTTTTTT.